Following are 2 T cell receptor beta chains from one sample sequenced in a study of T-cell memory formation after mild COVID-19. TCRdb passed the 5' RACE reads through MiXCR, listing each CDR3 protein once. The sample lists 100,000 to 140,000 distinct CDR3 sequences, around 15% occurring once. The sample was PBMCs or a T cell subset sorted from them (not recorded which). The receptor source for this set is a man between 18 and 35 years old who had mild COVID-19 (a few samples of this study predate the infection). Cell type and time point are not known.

For the CDR3, the DNA is TGTGCCACCAGTGATTGGGTGGCCACGGACAAGTATACTCGGAACACTGAAGCTTTCTTT. Translating gives CATSDWVATDKYTRNTEAFF. The chain uses TRBV24-1 and TRBJ1-1, with D perhaps TRBD1 (5 bases). Looked up from germline, CDR1 is KGHDR and CDR2 is SFDVKD. V dropped 2 bases and J dropped 1 base, with 25 bases sitting between them. The CDR3 extends over 20 amino acids.

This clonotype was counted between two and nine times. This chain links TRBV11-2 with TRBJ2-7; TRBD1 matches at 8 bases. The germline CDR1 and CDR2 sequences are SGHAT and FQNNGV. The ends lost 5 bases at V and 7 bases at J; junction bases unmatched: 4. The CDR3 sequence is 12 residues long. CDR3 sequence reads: CASSPGGAEQYV. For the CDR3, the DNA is TGTGCCAGCAGCCCAGGGGGCGCTGAGCAGTACGTC.